This TCR beta chain was captured by sequencing in a study of cytomegalovirus exposure and HLA in healthy donors. General study points: Previously analyzed data showed that most TCR beta V segments were productive at a frequency of about 87% or about 30%. Cytomegalovirus association was assigned to about 150 TCR beta chains.

Primers included in the PCR were 60 Vbeta and 13 Jbeta primers. TCRdb keeps only in-frame clones here, not all; method: immunoSEQ multiplex PCR. The sample holds about 120,000 clones; approximately 79% are singletons and the top ten take about 16%. Per the germline V gene, CDR1 is SGHRS and CDR2 is YFSETQ. This CDR3 spans 15 amino acids. V lost 4 bases and J lost 4; bases outside the gene matches: 2. As regards this clone: Its specificity is not known.

This chain uses TRBV5-1 with TRBJ2-1; 13 nucleotides match TRBD2. The clonotype comes from a man aged 50-60 years in good health and CMV-seropositive. Sequenced material: PBMCs. CDR3 sequence (DNA): TGCGCCAGCAGCAGGACTAGCGGGAGTTACAATGAGCAGTTCTTC. Protein sequence: CASSRTSGSYNEQFF. Supplemented by reference TRBV5-1 and TRBJ2-1, the full variable domain reads KAGVTQTPRYLIKTRGQQVTLSCSPISGHRSVSWYQQTPGQGLQFLFEYFSETQRNKGNFPGRFSGRQFSNSRSEMNVSTLELGDSALYLCASSRTSGSYNEQFFGPGTRLTVL.